A selection of T cell receptor beta chains follows, all from one sample in a study of human thymus T cells. Method: immunoSEQ multiplex PCR; TCRdb's copy keeps in-frame clones and lacks some. The sample holds more than 70,000 clones, about 96% seen once. Sequencing was carried out using thymus tissue. These receptors originate from a boy under three years old with a congenital heart defect but otherwise immunologically healthy. Both conserved end residues are part of each CDR3. Each record gives: CDR3 protein, CDR3 DNA, V gene, D gene, clone size, J gene. A D gene is named only where the DNA matches it firmly. Only some rows state a clone size, as once, few, many or a class for expanded clones.

CDR3aa: CASSLKGLAGTDTQYF
CDR3nt: TGTGCCAGCAGTTTAAAGGGACTAGCCGGCACAGATACGCAGTATTTT
v_gene: TRBV27
d_gene: TRBD2
abundance: NA
j_gene: TRBJ2-3

CDR3aa: CASSLAPSGRHDEQYF
CDR3nt: TGTGCCAGCAGCTTAGCCCCTAGCGGGAGGCACGACGAGCAGTACTTC
v_gene: TRBV13
d_gene: TRBD2
abundance: NA
j_gene: TRBJ2-7

CDR3aa: CASSPRGVGGGMSGDTQYF
CDR3nt: TGCGCCAGCAGCCCCCGTGGTGTCGGAGGGGGGATGTCGGGAGATACGCAGTATTTT
v_gene: TRBV5-1
d_gene: NA
abundance: NA
j_gene: TRBJ2-3

CDR3aa: CASSLGEEAFF
CDR3nt: TGTGCCAGCAGCTTAGGCGAGGAAGCTTTCTTT
v_gene: TRBV7-6
d_gene: NA
abundance: NA
j_gene: TRBJ1-1

CDR3aa: CASSLAPQGALGYTF
CDR3nt: TGTGCCAGCAGCTTAGCCCCACAGGGGGCGCTTGGCTACACCTTC
v_gene: TRBV7-6
d_gene: TRBD1
abundance: NA
j_gene: TRBJ1-2

CDR3aa: CASSRLAGGLSDTQYF
CDR3nt: TGTGCCAGCAGCCGTTTAGCGGGGGGGCTATCAGATACGCAGTATTTT
v_gene: TRBV5-4
d_gene: TRBD2
abundance: NA
j_gene: TRBJ2-3

CDR3aa: CASRSGLAVQETQYF
CDR3nt: TGCGCCAGCAGAAGCGGACTAGCGGTACAAGAGACCCAGTACTTC
v_gene: TRBV5-1
d_gene: TRBD2
abundance: NA
j_gene: TRBJ2-5

CDR3aa: CASSPGRMKETQYF
CDR3nt: TGTGCCAGCAGCCCGGGACGGATGAAAGAGACCCAGTACTTC
v_gene: TRBV7-2
d_gene: NA
abundance: NA
j_gene: TRBJ2-5

CDR3aa: CASSRWNQPQHF
CDR3nt: TGTGCCAGTAGTCGGTGGAATCAGCCCCAGCATTTT
v_gene: TRBV19
d_gene: NA
abundance: few
j_gene: TRBJ1-5

CDR3aa: CASRLRAGHGYTF
CDR3nt: TGTGCCAGCAGGCTAAGGGCCGGACATGGCTACACCTTC
v_gene: TRBV7-8
d_gene: NA
abundance: NA
j_gene: TRBJ1-2

CDR3aa: CASSPRLAGGREQYF
CDR3nt: TGTGCCAGCAGTCCTAGACTAGCGGGGGGGCGCGAGCAGTACTTC
v_gene: TRBV27
d_gene: TRBD2
abundance: NA
j_gene: TRBJ2-7

CDR3aa: CASSESTWGYTF
CDR3nt: TGCGCCAGCAGTGAGTCGACGTGGGGCTACACCTTC
v_gene: TRBV10-2
d_gene: NA
abundance: NA
j_gene: TRBJ1-2

CDR3aa: CASSRVGREAKNIQYF
CDR3nt: TGCGCCAGCAGCCGAGTCGGGCGGGAAGCCAAAAACATTCAGTACTTC
v_gene: TRBV5-1
d_gene: NA
abundance: NA
j_gene: TRBJ2-4

CDR3aa: CAWSVAGQGAKNTEAFF
CDR3nt: TGTGCCTGGAGTGTTGCTGGGCAGGGGGCTAAGAACACTGAAGCTTTCTTT
v_gene: TRBV30
d_gene: TRBD1
abundance: once
j_gene: TRBJ1-1

CDR3aa: CASKPGVNAEAFF
CDR3nt: TGTGCCAGTAAACCAGGGGTTAACGCTGAAGCTTTCTTT
v_gene: TRBV19
d_gene: NA
abundance: NA
j_gene: TRBJ1-1

CDR3aa: CASRRAHPNSVEKLFF
CDR3nt: TGTGCCAGCAGAAGGGCGCACCCCAACTCGGTTGAAAAACTGTTTTTT
v_gene: TRBV16
d_gene: NA
abundance: NA
j_gene: TRBJ1-4

CDR3aa: CASRRQGSYGYTF
CDR3nt: TGTGCCAGCAGGCGACAGGGGTCCTATGGCTACACCTTC
v_gene: TRBV27
d_gene: TRBD1
abundance: NA
j_gene: TRBJ1-2

CDR3aa: CASSLSKSPEDTQYF
CDR3nt: TGTGCCAGCAGCTTAAGTAAATCCCCCGAGGATACGCAGTATTTT
v_gene: TRBV7-9
d_gene: NA
abundance: NA
j_gene: TRBJ2-3

CDR3aa: CASSVGTRVGGLQQETQYF
CDR3nt: TGTGCCAGCAGCGTAGGCACGAGGGTTGGGGGATTACAGCAAGAGACCCAGTACTTC
v_gene: TRBV9
d_gene: NA
abundance: NA
j_gene: TRBJ2-5

CDR3aa: CASSPVTGDGYTF
CDR3nt: TGTGCCAGCTCACCGGTTACAGGAGATGGCTACACCTTC
v_gene: TRBV18
d_gene: NA
abundance: NA
j_gene: TRBJ1-2

CDR3aa: CRLADYNEQFF
CDR3nt: TGCAGACTAGCGGATTACAATGAGCAGTTCTTC
v_gene: TRBV20-1
d_gene: TRBD2
abundance: NA
j_gene: TRBJ2-1

CDR3aa: CASTNRGEQFF
CDR3nt: TGCGCCAGCACGAATCGGGGCGAGCAGTTCTTC
v_gene: TRBV5-1
d_gene: NA
abundance: NA
j_gene: TRBJ2-1

CDR3aa: CASSQGLFSIDTQYF
CDR3nt: TGTGCCAGCAGCCAAGGGCTTTTTAGCATCGATACGCAGTATTTT
v_gene: TRBV4-2
d_gene: NA
abundance: NA
j_gene: TRBJ2-3

CDR3aa: CSLTTPRGGMGTDTQYF
CDR3nt: TGCAGCCTGACCACCCCGCGCGGGGGCATGGGCACAGATACGCAGTATTTT
v_gene: TRBV29-1
d_gene: NA
abundance: once
j_gene: TRBJ2-3

CDR3aa: CASSQDTVAVGNTEAFF
CDR3nt: TGCGCCAGCAGCCAAGATACGGTAGCTGTTGGAAACACTGAAGCTTTCTTT
v_gene: TRBV4-3
d_gene: NA
abundance: NA
j_gene: TRBJ1-1

CDR3aa: CASRWGRGYYEQYF
CDR3nt: TGTGCCAGCAGGTGGGGACGTGGCTATTACGAGCAGTACTTC
v_gene: TRBV28
d_gene: NA
abundance: NA
j_gene: TRBJ2-7

CDR3aa: CASSLHGGGTRLGGDAQYF
CDR3nt: TGTGCCAGCAGTTTACACGGGGGAGGCACCCGCCTCGGGGGGGATGCGCAGTATTTT
v_gene: TRBV27
d_gene: TRBD2
abundance: NA
j_gene: TRBJ2-3

CDR3aa: CASSEPSPQRSTDTQYF
CDR3nt: TGTGCCAGCAGTGAGCCCTCTCCCCAGCGGAGCACAGATACGCAGTATTTT
v_gene: TRBV25-1
d_gene: NA
abundance: NA
j_gene: TRBJ2-3

CDR3aa: CASSKATGYDGYTF
CDR3nt: TGTGCCAGCAGCAAAGCGACAGGGTACGATGGCTACACCTTC
v_gene: TRBV21-1
d_gene: NA
abundance: NA
j_gene: TRBJ1-2

CDR3aa: CASTTSRVNTEAFF
CDR3nt: TGCGCCAGCACCACGAGCCGCGTGAACACTGAAGCTTTCTTT
v_gene: TRBV4-3
d_gene: NA
abundance: NA
j_gene: TRBJ1-1

CDR3aa: CASSQDLIYEEGVNTEAFF
CDR3nt: TGCGCCAGCAGCCAAGATCTTATTTACGAAGAGGGAGTGAACACTGAAGCTTTCTTT
v_gene: TRBV4-1
d_gene: NA
abundance: NA
j_gene: TRBJ1-1

CDR3aa: CASSDHSTEAFF
CDR3nt: TGCGCCAGCAGTGATCATAGCACTGAAGCTTTCTTT
v_gene: TRBV10-1
d_gene: NA
abundance: NA
j_gene: TRBJ1-1

CDR3aa: CASSLAVTGESAKNIQYF
CDR3nt: TGCGCCAGCAGCTTGGCTGTGACAGGGGAATCAGCCAAAAACATTCAGTACTTC
v_gene: TRBV5-1
d_gene: TRBD1
abundance: NA
j_gene: TRBJ2-4

CDR3aa: CASSDSTGQGGYTF
CDR3nt: TGTGCCAGCAGTGACTCGACAGGGCAGGGTGGCTACACCTTC
v_gene: TRBV25-1
d_gene: TRBD1
abundance: NA
j_gene: TRBJ1-2

CDR3aa: CASSLYGVAAVYEQYF
CDR3nt: TGTGCCAGCAGTTTATACGGGGTGGCAGCAGTCTACGAGCAGTACTTC
v_gene: TRBV28
d_gene: NA
abundance: NA
j_gene: TRBJ2-7

CDR3aa: CACASERNPYEQYF
CDR3nt: TGTGCCTGCGCTTCAGAGAGAAACCCCTACGAGCAGTACTTC
v_gene: TRBV30
d_gene: NA
abundance: NA
j_gene: TRBJ2-7

CDR3aa: CASSYPPSGDTEAFF
CDR3nt: TGTGCCAGCAGTTACCCCCCCTCTGGGGACACTGAAGCTTTCTTT
v_gene: TRBV6-6
d_gene: NA
abundance: NA
j_gene: TRBJ1-1

CDR3aa: CASSSSSLSGSVHEQYF
CDR3nt: TGTGCCAGCAGCTCCTCCTCGTTGAGCGGGAGCGTACACGAGCAGTACTTC
v_gene: TRBV7-9
d_gene: TRBD2
abundance: NA
j_gene: TRBJ2-7

CDR3aa: CASSSSDPEYEQYF
CDR3nt: TGTGCCAGCAGTTCCTCGGACCCAGAGTACGAGCAGTACTTC
v_gene: TRBV27
d_gene: NA
abundance: NA
j_gene: TRBJ2-7

CDR3aa: CAIKSRTSAEQYF
CDR3nt: TGTGCCATCAAATCGAGGACCTCCGCCGAGCAGTACTTC
v_gene: TRBV13
d_gene: NA
abundance: NA
j_gene: TRBJ2-7

CDR3aa: CASSQDRRKLAGVQYQETQYF
CDR3nt: TGCGCCAGCAGCCAAGATCGGAGAAAACTAGCGGGGGTTCAGTACCAAGAGACCCAGTACTTC
v_gene: TRBV4-3
d_gene: TRBD2
abundance: NA
j_gene: TRBJ2-5

CDR3aa: CASSEGQGAPRYTDTQYF
CDR3nt: TGTGCCAGCAGTGAGGGACAGGGGGCCCCTCGATACACAGATACGCAGTATTTT
v_gene: TRBV6-4
d_gene: TRBD1
abundance: once
j_gene: TRBJ2-3

CDR3aa: CASSLVGQGVPDF
CDR3nt: TGTGCCAGCAGCTTAGTAGGGCAGGGGGTACCTGACTTC
v_gene: TRBV7-2
d_gene: TRBD1
abundance: NA
j_gene: TRBJ2-5

CDR3aa: CASSPEGAPADTQYF
CDR3nt: TGTGCCAGCAGCCCCGAGGGGGCGCCGGCAGATACGCAGTATTTT
v_gene: TRBV7-2
d_gene: TRBD1
abundance: NA
j_gene: TRBJ2-3

CDR3aa: CASSQGGRSPYEQYF
CDR3nt: TGTGCCAGCAGCCAAGGGGGGAGGAGTCCCTACGAGCAGTACTTC
v_gene: TRBV14
d_gene: NA
abundance: once
j_gene: TRBJ2-7

CDR3aa: CASGRPGQMNTEAFF
CDR3nt: TGTGCTAGTGGCCGGCCGGGACAGATGAACACTGAAGCTTTCTTT
v_gene: TRBV12-5
d_gene: TRBD1
abundance: NA
j_gene: TRBJ1-1

CDR3aa: CASSLVPRGKHEQYF
CDR3nt: TGTGCCAGCAGCTTAGTACCGAGAGGGAAGCACGAGCAGTACTTC
v_gene: TRBV7-9
d_gene: NA
abundance: once
j_gene: TRBJ2-7

CDR3aa: CASSPGHNDSTGQGASVNTEAFF
CDR3nt: TGTGCCAGCTCACCCGGTCACAACGATTCTACAGGGCAGGGGGCGAGTGTGAACACTGAAGCTTTCTTT
v_gene: TRBV18
d_gene: TRBD1
abundance: NA
j_gene: TRBJ1-1

CDR3aa: CASSHLAGGTDTQYF
CDR3nt: TGTGCCAGCAGCCATCTAGCGGGGGGCACAGATACGCAGTATTTT
v_gene: TRBV7-9
d_gene: TRBD2
abundance: NA
j_gene: TRBJ2-3

CDR3aa: CASSGSGGTSEQAPYEQYF
CDR3nt: TGTGCCAGCAGCGGGTCAGGGGGGACTAGCGAGCAAGCTCCCTACGAGCAGTACTTC
v_gene: TRBV5-6
d_gene: TRBD2
abundance: NA
j_gene: TRBJ2-7

CDR3aa: CASRAIGCGPSRTEAFF
CDR3nt: TGTGCCAGCAGGGCGATCGGGTGCGGCCCGAGTCGCACTGAAGCTTTCTTT
v_gene: TRBV2
d_gene: NA
abundance: NA
j_gene: TRBJ1-1

CDR3aa: CASSKEEGGSVEKQYF
CDR3nt: TGTGCCAGCAGCAAAGAAGAGGGTGGATCGGTCGAGAAGCAGTACTTC
v_gene: TRBV21-1
d_gene: NA
abundance: NA
j_gene: TRBJ2-7

CDR3aa: CASSYGTGAGNTIYF
CDR3nt: TGCGCCAGCAGCTACGGGACAGGGGCTGGAAACACCATATATTTT
v_gene: TRBV4-1
d_gene: TRBD1
abundance: NA
j_gene: TRBJ1-3